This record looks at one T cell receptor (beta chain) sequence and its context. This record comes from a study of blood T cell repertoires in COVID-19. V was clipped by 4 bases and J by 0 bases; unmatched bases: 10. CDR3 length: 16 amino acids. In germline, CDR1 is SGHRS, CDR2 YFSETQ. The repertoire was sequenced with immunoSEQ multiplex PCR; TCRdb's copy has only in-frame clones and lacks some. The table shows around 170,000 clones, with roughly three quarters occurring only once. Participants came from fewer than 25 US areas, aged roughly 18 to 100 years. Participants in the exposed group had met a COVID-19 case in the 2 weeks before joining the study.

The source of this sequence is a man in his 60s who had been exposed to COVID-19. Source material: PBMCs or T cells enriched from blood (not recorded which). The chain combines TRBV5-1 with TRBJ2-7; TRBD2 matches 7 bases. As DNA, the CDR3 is TGCGCCAGCAGCATCCGGTCGGGGGGTGGCTCCTACGAGCAGTACTTC. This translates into CASSIRSGGGSYEQYF. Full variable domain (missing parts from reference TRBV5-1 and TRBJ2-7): KAGVTQTPRYLIKTRGQQVTLSCSPISGHRSVSWYQQTPGQGLQFLFEYFSETQRNKGNFPGRFSGRQFSNSRSEMNVSTLELGDSALYLCASSIRSGGGSYEQYFGPGTRLTVT.